These 32 T cell receptor beta chains share one sample of origin, sequenced in a study of monozygotic twins with inflammatory bowel disease. One entry per CDR3 protein, without DNA, is what TCRdb gives after re-calling the 5' RACE reads. This sample's clone table lists 300,000 to 400,000 distinct CDR3 sequences. The sample comprised blood. Receptors originate from a human donor with ulcerative colitis or Crohn's disease, or a healthy co-twin of an affected twin (not recorded which).

The chain recombines TRBV3-1 with TRBJ1-5; TCRdb's D gene call, TRBD1, goes unchecked for lack of DNA. In germline, CDR1 is LGHDT, CDR2 YNNKEL (reference sequence). The CDR3 is made up of 18 amino acids. CDR3: CASSQDGGWGTGNQPQHF.

The chain has TRBV27 and TRBJ2-7. CDR1 is MNHEY, CDR2 SMNVEV, per germline (reference sequence). The CDR3 sequence is 16 residues long. CDR3 sequence: CASSLKVLRYPYEQYF.

The chain joins TRBV7-3 to TRBJ2-1; TCRdb outputs TRBD1, but without DNA this stays unchecked. The CDR3 is 15 amino acids. Germline values: CDR1 SGHTA, CDR2 FQGTGA. The CDR3 spells CASSLYRVGGNEQFF. Drawing the rest from reference TRBV7-3 and TRBJ2-1, the complete variable domain is GAGVSQTPSNKVTEKGKYVELRCDPISGHTALYWYRQSLGQGPEFLIYFQGTGAADDSGLPNDRFFAVRPEGSVSTLKIQRTERGDSAVYLCASSLYRVGGNEQFFGPGTRLTVL.

J is TRBJ2-7 and V is TRBV6-1. The CDR3 has 13 amino acids. In germline, CDR1 is MNHNS, CDR2 SASEGT. CDR3 region: CASSDRITYEQYF.

The chain couples TRBV7-3 to TRBJ2-7; without DNA, the TCRdb call of TRBD1 cannot be checked. From germline, CDR1 is SGHTA and CDR2 FQGTGA. CDR3 length: 13 residues. CDR3 loop: CASSFTQGGEQYF. The full variable domain, in which reference TRBV7-3 and TRBJ2-7 provide the parts outside the CDR3, is GAGVSQTPSNKVTEKGKYVELRCDPISGHTALYWYRQSLGQGPEFLIYFQGTGAADDSGLPNDRFFAVRPEGSVSTLKIQRTERGDSAVYLCASSFTQGGEQYFGPGTRLTVT.

V gene TRBV30 combines with J gene TRBJ2-3; TCRdb indicates TRBD1, and absent DNA this call remains unverified. The CDR3 is 18 residues long. Germline loops: CDR1 GTSNPN, CDR2 SVGIG (reference sequence). CDR3 sequence: CAWSRGQVAIPGTDTQYF.

The chain recombines TRBV6-4 with TRBJ2-1; the TCRdb call, TRBD2, lacks DNA for checking. The V gene's germline CDR1 is MRHNA and CDR2 SNTAGT. The CDR3 spans 15 residues. CDR3 amino acids: CASSDEAGGYNEQFF.

The chain employs TRBV5-4 and TRBJ2-7; no DNA is available, so the TRBD1 call from TCRdb remains unchecked. CDR3 size: 14 residues. Germline V gene sequence: CDR1 SGHNT, CDR2 YYREEE (reference sequence). The CDR3 region is CASSLGQLLGEQYF. Using reference TRBV5-4 and TRBJ2-7 for the parts outside the CDR3, the full variable domain is ETGVTQSPTHLIKTRGQQVTLRCSSQSGHNTVSWYQQALGQGPQFIFQYYREEENGRGNFPPRFSGLQFPNYSSELNVNALELDDSALYLCASSLGQLLGEQYFGPGTRLTVT.

The chain joins TRBV20-1 to TRBJ1-2. This CDR3 is built from 13 residues. Germline CDR1 and CDR2: DFQATT and SNEGSKA (reference sequence). CDR3 sequence: CSAREDDYGGYTF.

The V and J genes are TRBV6-5 and TRBJ1-2; the TCRdb call, TRBD1, lacks DNA for checking. The CDR3 is made up of 15 amino acids. Germline V gives CDR1 MNHEY, CDR2 SVGAGI. CDR3 in amino acids: CASSYSGGAGYGYTF.

This chain links TRBV19 with TRBJ2-7; without DNA, the TCRdb call of TRBD1 cannot be checked. The CDR3 is 16 residues long. Per germline, CDR1 LNHDA and CDR2 SQIVND (reference sequence). The CDR3 here is CASSMGTVAGTYEQYF.

This chain joins TRBV7-2 and TRBJ2-3. Germline V CDR1 and CDR2: SGHTA, FQGNSA. This CDR3 contains 14 residues. CDR3 sequence reads: CASSLIIWDTGQYF.

The V call is TRBV4-1, the J call TRBJ2-7; TCRdb's D call of TRBD1 is untestable without DNA. The germline gives CDR1 MGHRA, CDR2 YSYEKL. This CDR3 spans 15 amino acids. CDR3 in amino acids: CASSHLPDRDYEQYF.

The chain combines TRBV5-1 with TRBJ2-5. The germline gives CDR1 SGHRS, CDR2 YFSETQ. The CDR3 consists of 14 residues. The CDR3: CASSLLGFWETQYF.

V is TRBV9 and J is TRBJ1-1; absent DNA, TCRdb's TRBD1 call cannot be checked. This CDR3 comprises 16 residues. Germline CDR1 and CDR2: SGDLS and YYNGEE. The CDR3 here is CASSVAQGARVTEAFF.

This chain joins TRBV27 and TRBJ2-2. CDR3 length equals 12 residues. The germline V gene encodes CDR1 MNHEY and CDR2 SMNVEV (reference sequence). The CDR3 is CASKLYTGELFF.

J is TRBJ2-7 and V is TRBV4-1. CDR3 length: 15 amino acids. Germline CDR1 and CDR2: MGHRA and YSYEKL. The CDR3 sequence: CASSFSADSSYEQYF.

This rearrangement joins TRBV6-2 or TRBV6-3 to TRBJ2-1. Germline values: CDR1 MNHEY, CDR2 SVGEGT. The CDR3 totals 14 residues. The CDR3 region is CASSYSSSYNEQFF.

The chain has TRBV7-2 and TRBJ1-1. The CDR3 has 14 residues. In germline, CDR1 is SGHTA, CDR2 FQGNSA. CDR3 region: CASSLTRENTEAFF.

The V and J genes are TRBV5-1 and TRBJ2-3. This CDR3 has 12 amino acids. Germline V CDR1 and CDR2: SGHRS, YFSETQ. The CDR3 reads CASSAPTDTQYF.

The chain recombines TRBV6-2 or TRBV6-3 with TRBJ1-4. The V gene's germline CDR1 is MNHEY and CDR2 SVGEGT. The CDR3 totals 14 residues. CDR3 loop: CASSVTRVDEKLFF.

The rearrangement joins TRBV30 to TRBJ2-7; TCRdb's D call, TRBD1, is unchecked because there is no DNA. CDR1 is GTSNPN and CDR2 is SVGIG in the germline V gene (reference sequence). This CDR3 spans 14 amino acids. The CDR3 protein is CAFNPGTGGYEQYF.

The CDR3 region is CSVDSGGGDEQSF. This sequence joins TRBV29-1 and TRBJ2-7; the D gene TCRdb calls, TRBD2, cannot be checked with no DNA. The CDR3 sequence is 13 residues long. Germline V CDR1 and CDR2: SQVTM, ANQGSEA.

This chain uses TRBV18 with TRBJ2-3. This CDR3 comprises 13 residues. CDR1 and CDR2 (germline): KGHSH, LQKENI. This CDR3 reads CASSPKLTDTQYF.

V usage is TRBV20-1 and J usage is TRBJ1-3; as DNA is missing, the TRBD1 call by TCRdb cannot be tested. The CDR3 length is 16 residues. Germline V gene data show CDR1 as DFQATT and CDR2 as SNEGSKA (reference sequence). The CDR3 sequence: CSATNPTGNSGNTIYF.

The V gene is TRBV24-1, the J gene TRBJ1-5; the D gene TCRdb calls, TRBD1, cannot be checked with no DNA. The CDR3 is 12 residues long. In germline, CDR1 is KGHDR, CDR2 SFDVKD. CDR3 residues: CATSDPPGAQHF.

The CDR3 spells CASSLTDSDREPYNEQFF. The chain combines TRBV7-3 with TRBJ2-1; the D call from TCRdb, TRBD1, cannot be confirmed without DNA. CDR1 and CDR2 (germline): SGHTA, FQGTGA. CDR3 length: 18 residues.

The V call is TRBV20-1, the J call TRBJ2-5; the D call of TRBD1 rests on TCRdb alone, since no DNA is present to check it. The V gene's germline CDR1 is DFQATT and CDR2 SNEGSKA (reference sequence). The CDR3 has 16 residues. This CDR3 is CSARDSAPGQQETQYF.

The rearrangement uses TRBV20-1 and TRBJ1-6. The CDR3 spans 14 residues. Germline values: CDR1 DFQATT, CDR2 SNEGSKA (reference sequence). This CDR3 reads CSASARQRNSPLHF.

CDR3 protein: CASSYSSRASNQPQHF. The chain carries TRBV6-5 and TRBJ1-5; TCRdb's D gene call, TRBD1, goes unchecked for lack of DNA. Germline CDR1 is MNHEY and CDR2 is SVGAGI. This CDR3 contains 16 residues.

The chain carries TRBV14 and TRBJ2-7; TCRdb proposes TRBD2, but this gene call is untestable without DNA. The CDR3 has 18 residues. From germline, CDR1 is SGHDN and CDR2 FVKESK. Here the CDR3 reads CASSPPSGQGLRSYEQYF.

This rearrangement joins TRBV30 to TRBJ2-3. Germline values: CDR1 GTSNPN, CDR2 SVGIG (reference sequence). CDR3 size: 13 residues. This CDR3 reads CAWSVASGDTQYF.